The 5 T cell receptor beta chains listed next were all sequenced from one sample in a study of blood T cell repertoires in COVID-19. Assay used: immunoSEQ multiplex PCR; TCRdb lists only in-frame clones, some missing. Altogether hundreds of thousands of clones are present, approximately 85% being singletons, with the ten largest covering 2% to 2.5%. What was sequenced was PBMCs or T cells enriched from blood (not recorded which). The receptors derive from a woman aged 45-65 years who had recovered from COVID-19.

The chain uses TRBV4-3 and TRBJ2-3; possible D gene TRBD1, 5 bases. The CDR3 runs 15 residues. Germline CDR1 reads LGHNA; CDR2 reads YSLEER. V lost 3 bases, J lost 0 bases, and 10 bases lay in between. CDR3 in amino acids: CASSQTVPSTDTQYF. CDR3 in DNA: TGCGCCAGCAGCCAGACAGTCCCCAGCACAGATACGCAGTATTTT.

This rearrangement joins TRBV6-5 to TRBJ2-7; TRBD2 matches 9 bases. In germline, CDR1 is MNHEY, CDR2 SVGAGI. The CDR3 runs 14 residues. The J segment lost 5 bases and the V segment lost 6 bases, leaving 8 bases of the junction unmatched. The CDR3 region has the DNA TGTGCCAGCAGCTTGATAGCGGGAGTAAACGAGCAGTACTTC. Its translation is CASSLIAGVNEQYF.

The chain combines TRBV3-1 (or the pseudogene TRBV3-2) with TRBJ2-1; D is possibly TRBD1 (5 bases). The ends were cut back, 3 bases at V and 5 bases at J, with 11 bases in the middle. Germline lookup yields CDR1 LGHDT and CDR2 YNNKEL (reference sequence). There are 14 residues in the CDR3. The CDR3 DNA sequence: TGTGCCAGCAGCCAGCCGGGCAGGGACAATGAGCAGTTCTTC. Protein: CASSQPGRDNEQFF.

This chain connects TRBV24-1 to TRBJ2-5, with 8 bases fitting TRBD1. Losses at the gene ends were 4 bases for V and 5 bases for J; bases not matched to a gene: 5. The germline V gene has CDR1 KGHDR and CDR2 SFDVKD. This CDR3 has 14 residues. The CDR3 region has the DNA TGTGCCACCAGTGACCAGGGGGCGGAGGAGACCCAGTACTTC. Protein: CATSDQGAEETQYF.

V is TRBV25-1 and J is TRBJ2-2, with a tentative D call TRBD1 (5 bases). This CDR3 has 15 residues. The V and J ends lost 4 bases and 1 base respectively, with 10 bases between them. In germline, CDR1 is MGHDK, CDR2 SYGVNS. The DNA of the CDR3 is TGTGCCAGCAGTGGACAGTTGAAGAACACCGGGGAGCTGTTTTTT. This encodes CASSGQLKNTGELFF.